This T cell receptor beta chain appears in the sequencing data of a study of blood T cell repertoires in COVID-19. Here immunoSEQ multiplex PCR was the method, and the copy in TCRdb shows in-frame clones only, minus some. The table shows 70,000 to 95,000 clones, with approximately 86% occurring only once. The V and J ends lost 4 bases and 6 bases, in that order; junction bases with no gene match: 5. This CDR3 spans 12 amino acids. CDR1 is GTSNPN and CDR2 is SVGIG in the germline V gene (reference sequence). Sequences were obtained from peripheral blood. The chain is built from TRBV30 and TRBJ2-7; 8 nucleotides match TRBD2. This clonotype was obtained from a man aged 70-80 years with acute or convalescent COVID-19. The CDR3 protein is CAWNGGGFEQYF. CDR3 in DNA: TGTGCCTGGAACGGGGGGGGCTTCGAGCAGTACTTC.